The clone carrying this T cell receptor beta chain was observed many times. This record comes from a study of T cells in Graves' hyperthyroidism and ophthalmopathy. Amplification of TCR beta CDR3 regions was performed using RNA transcripts as template. RT-PCR in the first round (using the HTBI primer set) targeted the TCR CDR3. TCRdb reanalysed the multiplex PCR reads using MiXCR and keeps one entry per CDR3 protein. The data show about 640,000 distinct CDR3 sequences, 20% to 25% seen once. V dropped 5 bases and J dropped 5 bases, with 13 bases sitting between them. CDR1 and CDR2 (germline): SNHLY, FYNNEI. The CDR3 is 13 residues long.

The V call is TRBV2, the J call TRBJ2-7; tentatively, D is TRBD2 (5 bases). What was sequenced was blood. This TCR was sampled from a man in his thirties or forties with Graves' ophthalmopathy. The CDR3 is CASSLAPGNEQYF. The CDR3, as DNA: TGTGCCAGCAGTTTGGCCCCCGGGAACGAGCAGTACTTC. The variable domain in full, with the rest retrieved from reference TRBV2 and TRBJ2-7, is EPEVTQTPSHQVTQMGQEVILRCVPISNHLYFYWYRQILGQKVEFLVSFYNNEISEKSEIFDDQFSVERPDGSNFTLKIRSTKLEDSAMYFCASSLAPGNEQYFGPGTRLTVT.